This T cell receptor beta chain was documented in a study of STAT5B mutations in CD4+ large granular lymphocyte leukemia. Using immunoSEQ multiplex PCR, the repertoire was profiled, and TCRdb retains in-frame clones only, with some absent. This sample has 32,000 or so clones, with 70% to 90% found just once. Germline V gene data show CDR1 as SGHTA and CDR2 as FQGTGA. The CDR3 extends over 14 amino acids. V was trimmed by 7 bases and J by 2 bases, leaving 12 bases between them. The receptor was derived from a human donor in good health. The sequencing input was CD4+ T cells from blood buffy coats. The chain uses TRBV7-3 and TRBJ1-5, with D possibly being TRBD1 (6 bases). The CDR3 DNA reads TGTGCCAGCAAAATCAGGGGTTGCAATCAGCCCCAGCATTTT. Encoded protein: CASKIRGCNQPQHF.